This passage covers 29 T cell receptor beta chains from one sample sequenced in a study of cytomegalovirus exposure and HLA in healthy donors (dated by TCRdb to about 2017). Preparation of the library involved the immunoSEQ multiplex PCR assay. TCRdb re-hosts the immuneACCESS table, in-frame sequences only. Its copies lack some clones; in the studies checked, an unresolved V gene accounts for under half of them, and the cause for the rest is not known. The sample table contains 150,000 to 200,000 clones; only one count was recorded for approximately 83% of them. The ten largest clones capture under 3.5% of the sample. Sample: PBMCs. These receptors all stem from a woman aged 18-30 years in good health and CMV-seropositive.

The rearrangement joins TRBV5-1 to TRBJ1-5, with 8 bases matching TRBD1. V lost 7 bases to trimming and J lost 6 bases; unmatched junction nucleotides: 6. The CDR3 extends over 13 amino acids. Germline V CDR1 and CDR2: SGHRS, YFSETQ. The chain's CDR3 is CASATGEGQPQHF. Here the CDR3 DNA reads TGCGCCAGCGCGACAGGGGAGGGTCAGCCCCAGCATTTT.

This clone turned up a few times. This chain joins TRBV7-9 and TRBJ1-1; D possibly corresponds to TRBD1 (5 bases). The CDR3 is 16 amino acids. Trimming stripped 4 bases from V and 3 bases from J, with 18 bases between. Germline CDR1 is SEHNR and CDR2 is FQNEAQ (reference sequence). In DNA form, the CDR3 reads TGTGCCAGCAGCTCAACGGCGGGACCCCGTTACACTGAAGCTTTCTTT. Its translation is CASSSTAGPRYTEAFF.

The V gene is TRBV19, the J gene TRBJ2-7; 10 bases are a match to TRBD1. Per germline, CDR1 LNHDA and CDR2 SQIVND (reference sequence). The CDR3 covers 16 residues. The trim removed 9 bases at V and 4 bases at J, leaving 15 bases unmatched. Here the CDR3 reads CASLPSGQGSPYEQYF. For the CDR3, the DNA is TGTGCCAGCCTCCCCTCGGGACAGGGGTCTCCATACGAGCAGTACTTC.

CDR3 in DNA: TGTGCCAGCAGCAAAGCAGGAAGCGTGTATAGCAATCAGCCCCAGCATTTT. It yields the protein CASSKAGSVYSNQPQHF. The chain employs TRBV21-1 and TRBJ1-5. TRBV21-1 is a pseudogene segment. This CDR3 contains 17 residues.

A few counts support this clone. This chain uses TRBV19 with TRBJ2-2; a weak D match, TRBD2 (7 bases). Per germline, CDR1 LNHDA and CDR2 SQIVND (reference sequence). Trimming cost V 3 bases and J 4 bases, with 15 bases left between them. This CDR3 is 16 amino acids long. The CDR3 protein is CASSIGLGGTTGELFF. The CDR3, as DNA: TGTGCCAGTAGTATTGGACTAGGGGGGACCACCGGGGAGCTGTTTTTT.

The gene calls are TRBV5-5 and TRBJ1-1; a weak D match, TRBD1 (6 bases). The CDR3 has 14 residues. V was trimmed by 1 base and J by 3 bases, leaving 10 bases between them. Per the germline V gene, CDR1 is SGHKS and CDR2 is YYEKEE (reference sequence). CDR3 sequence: CASSLRGGDTEAFF. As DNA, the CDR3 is TGTGCCAGCAGCTTGCGAGGGGGTGACACTGAAGCTTTCTTT.

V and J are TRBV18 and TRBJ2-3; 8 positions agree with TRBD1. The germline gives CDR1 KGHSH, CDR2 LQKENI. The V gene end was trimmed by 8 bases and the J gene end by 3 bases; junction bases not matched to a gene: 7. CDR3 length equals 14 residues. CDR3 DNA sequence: TGTGCCAGCGCCCGGACAGGGCCGACAGATACGCAGTATTTT. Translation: CASARTGPTDTQYF. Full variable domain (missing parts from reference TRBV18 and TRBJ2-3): NAGVMQNPRHLVRRRGQEARLRCSPMKGHSHVYWYRQLPEEGLKFMVYLQKENIIDESGMPKERFSAEFPKEGPSILRIQQVVRGDSAAYFCASARTGPTDTQYFGPGTRLTVL.

CDR3 in DNA: TGTGCCAGCAGTCCCGGGACATATAATTCACCCCTCCACTTT. The encoded protein is CASSPGTYNSPLHF. The chain combines TRBV14 with TRBJ1-6, with D possibly TRBD1 on 6 matching bases. In germline, CDR1 is SGHDN, CDR2 FVKESK. Trimming took off 6 bases at V and 4 bases at J, with 10 bases between the two ends. There are 14 residues in the CDR3.

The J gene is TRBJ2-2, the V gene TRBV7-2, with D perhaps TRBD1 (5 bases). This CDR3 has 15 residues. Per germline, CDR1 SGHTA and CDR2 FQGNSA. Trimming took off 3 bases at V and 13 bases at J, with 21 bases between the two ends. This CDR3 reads CASSFRDRATVGLFF. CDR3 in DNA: TGTGCCAGCAGCTTTAGAGACAGAGCTACCGTTGGGCTGTTTTTT.

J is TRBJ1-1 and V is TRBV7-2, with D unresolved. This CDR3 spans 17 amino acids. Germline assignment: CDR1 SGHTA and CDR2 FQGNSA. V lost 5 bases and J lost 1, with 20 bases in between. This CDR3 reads CASSEVASQRKNTEAFF. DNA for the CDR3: TGTGCCAGCAGCGAGGTCGCAAGCCAGAGAAAGAACACTGAAGCTTTCTTT.

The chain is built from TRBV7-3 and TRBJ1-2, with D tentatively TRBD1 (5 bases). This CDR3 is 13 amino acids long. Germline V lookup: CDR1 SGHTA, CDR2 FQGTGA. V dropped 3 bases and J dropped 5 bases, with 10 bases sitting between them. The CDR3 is CASSLGRAYGYTF. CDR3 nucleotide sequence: TGTGCCAGCAGCTTGGGCAGGGCGTATGGCTACACCTTC. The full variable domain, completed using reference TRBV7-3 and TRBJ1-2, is GAGVSQTPSNKVTEKGKYVELRCDPISGHTALYWYRQSLGQGPEFLIYFQGTGAADDSGLPNDRFFAVRPEGSVSTLKIQRTERGDSAVYLCASSLGRAYGYTFGSGTRLTVV.

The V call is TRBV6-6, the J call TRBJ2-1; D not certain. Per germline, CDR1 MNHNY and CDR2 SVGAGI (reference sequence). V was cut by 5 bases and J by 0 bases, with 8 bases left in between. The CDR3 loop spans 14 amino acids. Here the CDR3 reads CASSPDNSYNEQFF. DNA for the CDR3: TGTGCCAGCAGTCCCGACAACTCCTACAATGAGCAGTTCTTC.

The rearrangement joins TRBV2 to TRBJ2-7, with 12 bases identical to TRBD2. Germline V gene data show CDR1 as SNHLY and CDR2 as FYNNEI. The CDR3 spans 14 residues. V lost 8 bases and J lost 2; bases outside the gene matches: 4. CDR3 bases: TGTGCCAGCGGGGGGACTAGCGGGCCCTACGAGCAGTACTTC. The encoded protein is CASGGTSGPYEQYF.

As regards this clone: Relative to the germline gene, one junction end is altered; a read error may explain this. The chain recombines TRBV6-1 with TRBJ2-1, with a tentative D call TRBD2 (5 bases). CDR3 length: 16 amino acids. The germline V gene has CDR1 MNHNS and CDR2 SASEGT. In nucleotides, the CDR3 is TGTGCCAGCAGTGAGATGCTGAGGGCTTCCTCCAATGAGCAGTTCTTC. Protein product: CASSEMLRASSNEQFF.

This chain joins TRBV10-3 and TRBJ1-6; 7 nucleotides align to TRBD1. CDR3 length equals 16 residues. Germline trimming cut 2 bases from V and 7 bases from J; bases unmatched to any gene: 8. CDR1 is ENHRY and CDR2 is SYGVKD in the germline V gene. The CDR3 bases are TGTGCCATCAGTGAGCCAAGACAGGGTAAGAATTCACCCCTCCACTTT. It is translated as CAISEPRQGKNSPLHF.

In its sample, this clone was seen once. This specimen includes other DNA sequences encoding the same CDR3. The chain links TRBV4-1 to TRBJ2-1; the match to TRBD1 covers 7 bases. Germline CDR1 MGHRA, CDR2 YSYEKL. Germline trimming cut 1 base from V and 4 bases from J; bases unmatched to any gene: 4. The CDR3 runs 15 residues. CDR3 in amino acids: CASSQAGTAYNEQFF. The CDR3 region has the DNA TGCGCCAGCAGCCAAGCCGGGACAGCTTACAATGAGCAGTTCTTC.

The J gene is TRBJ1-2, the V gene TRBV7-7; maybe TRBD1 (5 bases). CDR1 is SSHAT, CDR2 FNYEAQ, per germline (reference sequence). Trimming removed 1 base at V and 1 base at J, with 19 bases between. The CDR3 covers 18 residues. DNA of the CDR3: TGTGCCAGCAGCTTAGTAGCGCTTGGCAGGGACTATAACTATGGCTACACCTTC. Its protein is CASSLVALGRDYNYGYTF.

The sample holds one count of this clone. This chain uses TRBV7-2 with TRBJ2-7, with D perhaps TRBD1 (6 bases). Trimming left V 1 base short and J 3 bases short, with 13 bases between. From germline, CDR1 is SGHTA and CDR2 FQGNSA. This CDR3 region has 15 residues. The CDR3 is CASSLGAGAGYEQYF. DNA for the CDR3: TGTGCCAGCAGCTTAGGAGCAGGGGCCGGCTACGAGCAGTACTTC. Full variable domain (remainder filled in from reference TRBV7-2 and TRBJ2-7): GAGVSQSPSNKVTEKGKDVELRCDPISGHTALYWYRQSLGQGLEFLIYFQGNSAPDKSGLPSDRFSAERTGGSVSTLTIQRTQQEDSAVYLCASSLGAGAGYEQYFGPGTRLTVT.

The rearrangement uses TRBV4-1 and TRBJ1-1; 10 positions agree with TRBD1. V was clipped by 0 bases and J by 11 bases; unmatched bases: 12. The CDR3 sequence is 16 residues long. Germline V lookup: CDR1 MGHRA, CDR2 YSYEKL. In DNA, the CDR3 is TGCGCCAGCAGCCAAGAACAGTACGGGACAGGGGTTAGGGCTTTCTTT. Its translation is CASSQEQYGTGVRAFF.

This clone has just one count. CDR3: CASSDFTTGYGNYGYTF. The DNA of the CDR3 is TGTGCCAGCAGTGATTTTACCACAGGGTACGGGAACTATGGCTACACCTTC. The chain couples TRBV6-1 to TRBJ1-2; D possibly corresponds to TRBD1 (6 bases). CDR3 length equals 17 residues. V was clipped by 3 bases and J by 2 bases, with 19 bases between them. CDR1 and CDR2 from the germline V gene are MNHNS and SASEGT.

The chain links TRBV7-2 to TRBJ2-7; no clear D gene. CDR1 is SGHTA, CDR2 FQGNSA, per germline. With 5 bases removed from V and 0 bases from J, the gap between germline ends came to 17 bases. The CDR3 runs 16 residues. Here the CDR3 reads CASSPLGRTGSYEQYF. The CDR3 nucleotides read TGTGCCAGCAGCCCACTTGGCCGAACGGGCTCCTACGAGCAGTACTTC.

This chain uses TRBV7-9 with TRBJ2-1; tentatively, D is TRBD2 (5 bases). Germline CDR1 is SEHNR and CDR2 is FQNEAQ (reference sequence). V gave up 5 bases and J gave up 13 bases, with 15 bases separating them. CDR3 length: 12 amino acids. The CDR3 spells CASSAAGSVQFF. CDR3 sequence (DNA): TGTGCCAGCAGCGCCGCGGGCTCCGTTCAGTTCTTC.

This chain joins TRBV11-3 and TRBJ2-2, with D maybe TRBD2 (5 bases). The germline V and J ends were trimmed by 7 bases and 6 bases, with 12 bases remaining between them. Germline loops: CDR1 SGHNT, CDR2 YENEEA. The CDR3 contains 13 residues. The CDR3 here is CASKVRGAGELFF. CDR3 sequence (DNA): TGTGCCAGCAAAGTTCGGGGTGCCGGGGAGCTGTTTTTT.

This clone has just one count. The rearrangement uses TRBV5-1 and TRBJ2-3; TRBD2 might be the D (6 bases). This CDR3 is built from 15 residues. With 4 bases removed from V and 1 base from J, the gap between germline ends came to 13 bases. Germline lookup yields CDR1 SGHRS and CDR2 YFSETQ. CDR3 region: CASSPQGGGTDTQYF. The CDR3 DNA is TGCGCCAGCAGCCCGCAGGGCGGGGGCACAGATACGCAGTATTTT.

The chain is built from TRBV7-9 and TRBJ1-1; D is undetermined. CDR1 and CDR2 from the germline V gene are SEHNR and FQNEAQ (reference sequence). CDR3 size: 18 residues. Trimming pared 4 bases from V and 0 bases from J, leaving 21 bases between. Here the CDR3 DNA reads TGTGCCAGCAGCTGGATCGACGGACTAGGAAGGATGAACACTGAAGCTTTCTTT. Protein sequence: CASSWIDGLGRMNTEAFF.

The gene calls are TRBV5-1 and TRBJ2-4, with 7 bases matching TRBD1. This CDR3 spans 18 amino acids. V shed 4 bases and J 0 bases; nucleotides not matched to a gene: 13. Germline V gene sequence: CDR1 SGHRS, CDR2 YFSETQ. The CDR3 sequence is CASSEGTELKLAKNIQYF. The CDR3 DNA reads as TGCGCCAGCAGCGAAGGGACAGAGTTAAAATTAGCCAAAAACATTCAGTACTTC.

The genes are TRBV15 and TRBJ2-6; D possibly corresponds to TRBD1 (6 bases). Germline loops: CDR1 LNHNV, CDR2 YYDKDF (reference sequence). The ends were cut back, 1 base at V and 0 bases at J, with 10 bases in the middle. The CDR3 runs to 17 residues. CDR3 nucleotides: TGTGCCACCAGCAGAGGAGACAGGCCCTCTGGGGCCAACGTCCTGACTTTC. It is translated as CATSRGDRPSGANVLTF.

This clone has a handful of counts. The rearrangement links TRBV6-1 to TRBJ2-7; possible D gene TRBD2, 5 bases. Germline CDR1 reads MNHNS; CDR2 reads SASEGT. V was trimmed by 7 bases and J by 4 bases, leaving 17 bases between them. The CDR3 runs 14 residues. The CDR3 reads CASNLGSSSYEQYF. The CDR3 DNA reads TGTGCCAGCAACCTAGGGAGTTCGTCGTACGAGCAGTACTTC.

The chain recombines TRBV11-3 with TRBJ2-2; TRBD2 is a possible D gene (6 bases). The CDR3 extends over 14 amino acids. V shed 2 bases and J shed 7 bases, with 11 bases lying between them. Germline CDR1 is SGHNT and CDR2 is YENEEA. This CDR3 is CASSLNGGFGELFF. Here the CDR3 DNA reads TGTGCCAGCAGCTTAAACGGGGGTTTCGGGGAGCTGTTTTTT.